This section outlines one TCR beta chain sequence together with its context. This sample is part of a study of blood T cell repertoires in COVID-19. Researchers sorted participants into cohorts using their self-reported clinical history. The germline gives CDR1 SGHTA, CDR2 FQGNSA. V dropped 4 bases and J dropped 5; count of bases not matched to a gene: 3. The CDR3 runs to 13 residues. TCRdb keeps only in-frame clones here, not all; method: immunoSEQ multiplex PCR. Among some 160,000 clones listed, roughly 90% were seen once. This clonotype originated in a woman between 50 and 59 years old who had recovered from COVID-19. Sequenced: PBMCs or T cells enriched from blood (not recorded which). The chain couples TRBV7-2 to TRBJ1-2; 8 positions agree with TRBD1. As DNA, the CDR3 is TGTGCCAGCAGCTCAACAGGGGGGTATGGCTACACCTTC. Translating it yields CASSSTGGYGYTF.